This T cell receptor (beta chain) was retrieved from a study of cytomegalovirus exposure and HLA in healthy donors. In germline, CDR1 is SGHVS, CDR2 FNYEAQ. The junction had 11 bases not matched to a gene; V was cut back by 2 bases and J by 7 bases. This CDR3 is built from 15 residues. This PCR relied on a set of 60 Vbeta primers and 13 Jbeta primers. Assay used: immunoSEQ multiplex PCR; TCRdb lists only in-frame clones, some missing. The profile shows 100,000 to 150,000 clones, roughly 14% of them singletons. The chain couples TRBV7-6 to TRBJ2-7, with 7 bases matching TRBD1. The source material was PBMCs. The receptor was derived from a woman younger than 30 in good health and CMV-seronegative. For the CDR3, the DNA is TGTGCCAGCAGCTTACTCCGGGACAGCCCCGGGGAGCAGTACTTC. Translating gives CASSLLRDSPGEQYF.